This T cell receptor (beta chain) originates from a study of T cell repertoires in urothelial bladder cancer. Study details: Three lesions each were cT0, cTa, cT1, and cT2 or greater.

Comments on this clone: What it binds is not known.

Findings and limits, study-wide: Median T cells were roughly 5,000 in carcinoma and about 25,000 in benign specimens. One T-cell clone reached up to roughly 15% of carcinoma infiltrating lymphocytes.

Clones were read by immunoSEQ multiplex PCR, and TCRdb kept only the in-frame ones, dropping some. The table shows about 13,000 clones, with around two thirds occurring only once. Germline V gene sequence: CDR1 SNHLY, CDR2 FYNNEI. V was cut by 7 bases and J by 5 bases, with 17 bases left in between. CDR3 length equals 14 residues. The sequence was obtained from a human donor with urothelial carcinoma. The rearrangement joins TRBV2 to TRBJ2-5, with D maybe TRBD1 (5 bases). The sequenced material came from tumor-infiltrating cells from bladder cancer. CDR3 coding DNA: TGTGCCAGCACCCAAGAAAGGGGTTTTGAGACCCAGTACTTC. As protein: CASTQERGFETQYF. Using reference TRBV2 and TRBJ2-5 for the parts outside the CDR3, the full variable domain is EPEVTQTPSHQVTQMGQEVILRCVPISNHLYFYWYRQILGQKVEFLVSFYNNEISEKSEIFDDQFSVERPDGSNFTLKIRSTKLEDSAMYFCASTQERGFETQYFGPGTRLLVL.